The sequence of this T cell receptor beta chain was determined in a study of blood T cell repertoires in COVID-19 (dated by TCRdb to the early 2020s). About the investigation overall: Samples from collaborators originated in the United States, Italy and Spain and spanned both the acute and convalescent phases of COVID-19. The material from the prospective study consisted of cDNA or gDNA derived from T cells, B-cell-depleted T cells, or PBMCs. Deeply sampled blood TCRbeta repertoires from subjects exposed to, actively infected with, or recovered from COVID-19 were included in the dataset. The repertoires were released in a freely available public database intended as a resource for research on the immune response to SARS-CoV-2. The samples were drawn from two sources: the first 160 participants of the ongoing ImmuneRACE study, and over 950 subjects contributed by 6 global collaborators. Sample metadata almost always included a de-identified subject ID, COVID-19 status, age in years and sex. Where HLA class I and class II types were available, the types were taken from metadata supplied by the sample provider, not from assay-based typing. What the work shows at the level of the full study, not this receptor alone: The amount of clinical and demographic metadata varied by source and participant and was provided uncurated.

The germline V gene (reference sequence) yields SEHNR for CDR1 and FQNEAQ for CDR2. Counted from cysteine to phenylalanine, this CDR3 has 14 amino acids. Only CDR3 DNA remains: 42 bases, in frame from the first base. Trimming takes 4 bases off V and 7 bases off J; junction bases not matched to a gene: 6. This clone was seen more than once but under ten times. No cognate antigen has been identified for it. No clone much larger than this one lies a single base away; base qualities are absent. TCRbeta CDR3 regions were amplified from genomic DNA by means of the immunoSEQ Assay, a bias-controlled multiplex PCR. Per the original workflow: Nucleated cell counts per sample were estimated from amplification of reference gene primers within the assay. Sequence reads were collapsed and filtered to measure the absolute abundance of every unique TCRbeta CDR3 rearrangement. For each sample, productive Simpson clonality was calculated as the square root of Simpson's diversity index across productive rearrangements. TCRdb took this table from immuneACCESS and kept in-frame rearrangements with V and J called. Such tables lack part of the clones; where checked against another copy, unresolved V genes explain under half of the gap, and the rest is unexplained. V, J and clone size derive from that table, while D and trimming were established from the DNA sequence. The sample table holds some 350,000 clones, of which about 90% were seen once. About 5.7% of the sample goes to the ten largest clones.

In the prospective study, participants were 18 to 89 years old, resided in 24 geographic areas of the United States, and were enrolled through a virtual design. Cohort assignment in the prospective study relied on participant-reported clinical history from a screening survey and a study questionnaire. ImmuneRACE Cohort 3 recovered participants were defined by two consecutive negative NP/OP PCR tests, healthcare professional clearance, or symptom resolution. In the prospective study, whole blood, serum and a nasopharyngeal or oropharyngeal swab were collected from each participant by mobile phlebotomists. Prospective study participants could optionally give additional blood draws and questionnaires over an approximately two-month period. Before DNA extraction, blood samples from the prospective study were shipped at room temperature or frozen.

The sequenced sample was PBMCs or T cells enriched from blood (not recorded which). The receptor comes from a woman between 25 and 40 years old who had recovered from COVID-19. The chain links TRBV7-9 with TRBJ1-5; TRBD1 matches 8 bases in the middle. The CDR3 is CASSSDRVDQPQHF. The nucleotides are TGTGCCAGCAGCTCGGACAGGGTGGACCAGCCCCAGCATTTT.